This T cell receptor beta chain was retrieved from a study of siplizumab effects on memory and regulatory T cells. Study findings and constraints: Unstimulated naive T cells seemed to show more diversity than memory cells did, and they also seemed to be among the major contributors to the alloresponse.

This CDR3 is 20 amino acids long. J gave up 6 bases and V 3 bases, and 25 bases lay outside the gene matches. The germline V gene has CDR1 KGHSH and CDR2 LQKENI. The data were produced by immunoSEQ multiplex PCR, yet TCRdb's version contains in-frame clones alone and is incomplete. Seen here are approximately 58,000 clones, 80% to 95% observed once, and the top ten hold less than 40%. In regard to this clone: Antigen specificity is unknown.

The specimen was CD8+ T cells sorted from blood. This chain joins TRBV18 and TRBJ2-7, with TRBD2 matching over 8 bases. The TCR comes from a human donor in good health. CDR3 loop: CASSPRALVYDRTSFFEQYF. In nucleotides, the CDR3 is TGTGCCAGCTCACCCAGAGCGTTAGTGTATGATAGGACTAGCTTTTTCGAGCAGTACTTC.